A single sample is the source of the 9 T cell receptor beta chains below, sequenced in a study of T cell changes during pregnancy in multiple sclerosis. Assay: immunoSEQ multiplex PCR; the TCRdb copy retains only in-frame clones and omits some. The repertoire consists of about 44,000 clones, with 94% occurring once and the leading ten covering around 0.47%. The source material was CD4+ T cells from peripheral blood mononuclear cells, sampled in the first trimester of pregnancy. These receptors came from a female donor with multiple sclerosis, enrolled in a pregnancy study.

The gene calls are TRBV5-6 and TRBJ1-2, with D tentatively TRBD1 (5 bases). This CDR3 is built from 15 residues. The V end lost 0 bases, the J end lost 4 bases, and 13 bases lay between the germline ends. Germline CDR1 SGHDT, CDR2 YYEEEE. The CDR3, as DNA: TGTGCCAGCAGCTTGGAAAGGTGGACAACCTATGGCTACACCTTC. Its protein product is CASSLERWTTYGYTF. Supplemented by reference TRBV5-6 and TRBJ1-2, the full variable domain reads DAGVTQSPTHLIKTRGQQVTLRCSPKSGHDTVSWYQQALGQGPQFIFQYYEEEERQRGNFPDRFSGHQFPNYSSELNVNALLLGDSALYLCASSLERWTTYGYTFGSGTRLTVV.

The rearrangement joins TRBV28 to TRBJ2-1; 8 bases line up with TRBD2. The germline CDR1 and CDR2 sequences are MDHEN and SYDVKM. V gave up 8 bases and J gave up 10 bases; unmatched junction bases: 16. The CDR3 totals 15 residues. For the CDR3, the DNA is TGTGCCAGCCGAACCCCCGGGGGGGGCTTAAAAGAGCAGTTCTTC. This encodes CASRTPGGGLKEQFF.

The chain carries TRBV10-2 and TRBJ2-7; TRBD1 aligns across 8 bases. The germline CDR1 and CDR2 sequences are WSHSY and SAAADI. The CDR3 length is 16 residues. V was clipped by 2 bases and J by 2 bases; unmatched bases: 8. The DNA for the CDR3 is TGCGCCAGCAGTGAGCACCGGGACAGGTTGACCTACGAGCAGTACTTC. It specifies CASSEHRDRLTYEQYF.

V is TRBV14 and J is TRBJ2-7, with D uncertain. CDR1 is SGHDN, CDR2 FVKESK, per germline. The CDR3 runs 13 residues. Trimming shortened V by 0 bases and J by 4 bases, and 7 bases separated the two germline ends. The CDR3 bases are TGTGCCAGCAGCCAAGAGACTTTTTACGAGCAGTACTTC. It codes for CASSQETFYEQYF.

The chain uses TRBV5-6 and TRBJ1-2; D is perhaps TRBD1 (6 bases). The CDR3 spans 16 residues. The V end lost 5 bases, the J end lost 7 bases, and 24 bases lay between the germline ends. Germline V gives CDR1 SGHDT, CDR2 YYEEEE. DNA of the CDR3: TGTGCCAGCAGATTGAGGGACGGTGGGGGCGCGGTTGGCTACACCTTC. Protein sequence: CASRLRDGGGAVGYTF.

The rearrangement links TRBV9 to TRBJ1-4; 7 bases line up with TRBD1. Germline V gene lookup returns CDR1 SGDLS and CDR2 YYNGEE. The CDR3 consists of 14 residues. J gave up 3 bases and V 4 bases, and 3 bases lay outside the gene matches. The CDR3 sequence: CASSLGQPNEKLFF. CDR3 sequence (DNA): TGTGCCAGCAGCTTGGGACAGCCTAATGAAAAACTGTTTTTT.

This clone appeared once. This sequence joins TRBV7-3 and TRBJ1-4; TRBD1 might be the D (5 bases). The CDR3 has 14 residues. The germline V gene encodes CDR1 SGHTA and CDR2 FQGTGA. V dropped 5 bases and J dropped 7 bases, with 14 bases sitting between them. CDR3: CASSAEGRVEKLFF. The CDR3 region has the DNA TGTGCCAGCAGCGCGGAGGGGCGCGTTGAAAAACTGTTTTTT.

This clone has more than one count but fewer than ten. The chain is built from TRBV15 and TRBJ1-2; D uncertain. This CDR3 is 18 amino acids long. V was clipped by 1 base and J by 2 bases, with 20 bases between them. Germline V lookup: CDR1 LNHNV, CDR2 YYDKDF (reference sequence). The CDR3 protein is CATSRGKSPGLRNYGYTF. The CDR3 DNA is TGTGCCACCAGCAGAGGGAAATCCCCGGGATTAAGAAACTATGGCTACACCTTC.

The genes are TRBV29-1 and TRBJ1-1; D remains ambiguous. Germline values: CDR1 SQVTM, CDR2 ANQGSEA. CDR3 length: 10 residues. The V gene lost 4 bases and the J gene lost 6 bases, with 6 bases spanning the gap. CDR3 loop: CSVGEAEAFF. CDR3 nucleotide sequence: TGCAGCGTTGGGGAGGCTGAAGCTTTCTTT.